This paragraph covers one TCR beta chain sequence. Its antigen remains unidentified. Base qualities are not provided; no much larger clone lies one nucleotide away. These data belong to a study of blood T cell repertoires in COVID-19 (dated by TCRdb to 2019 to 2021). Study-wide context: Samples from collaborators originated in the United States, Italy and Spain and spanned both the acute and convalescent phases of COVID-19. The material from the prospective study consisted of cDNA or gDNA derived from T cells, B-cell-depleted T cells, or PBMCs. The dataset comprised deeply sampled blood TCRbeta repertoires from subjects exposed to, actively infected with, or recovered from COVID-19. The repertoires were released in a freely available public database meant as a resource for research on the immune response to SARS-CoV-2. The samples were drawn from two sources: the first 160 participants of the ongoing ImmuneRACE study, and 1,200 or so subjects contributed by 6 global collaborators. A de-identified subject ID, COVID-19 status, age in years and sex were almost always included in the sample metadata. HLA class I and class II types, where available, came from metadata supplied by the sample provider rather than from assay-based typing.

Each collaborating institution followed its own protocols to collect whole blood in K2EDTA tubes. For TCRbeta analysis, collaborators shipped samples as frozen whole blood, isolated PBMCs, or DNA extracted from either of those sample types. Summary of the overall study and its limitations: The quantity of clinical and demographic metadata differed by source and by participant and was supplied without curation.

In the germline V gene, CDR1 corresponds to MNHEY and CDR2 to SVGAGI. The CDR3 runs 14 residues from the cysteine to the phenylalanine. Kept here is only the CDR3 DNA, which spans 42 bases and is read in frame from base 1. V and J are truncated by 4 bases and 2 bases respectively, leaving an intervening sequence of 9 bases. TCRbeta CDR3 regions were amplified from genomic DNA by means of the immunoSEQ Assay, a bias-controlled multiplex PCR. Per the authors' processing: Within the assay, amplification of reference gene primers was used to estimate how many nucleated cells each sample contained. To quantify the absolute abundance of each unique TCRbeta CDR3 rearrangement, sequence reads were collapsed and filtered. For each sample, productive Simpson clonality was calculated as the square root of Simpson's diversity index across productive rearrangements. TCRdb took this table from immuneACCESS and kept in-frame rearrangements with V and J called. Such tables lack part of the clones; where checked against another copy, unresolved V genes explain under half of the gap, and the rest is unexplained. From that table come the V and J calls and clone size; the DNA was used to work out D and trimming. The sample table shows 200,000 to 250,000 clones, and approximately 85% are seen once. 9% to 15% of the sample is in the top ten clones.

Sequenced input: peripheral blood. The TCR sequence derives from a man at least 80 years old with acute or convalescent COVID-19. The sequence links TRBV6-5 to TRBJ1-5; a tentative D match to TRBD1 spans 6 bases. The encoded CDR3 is CASSSGGGNQPQHF. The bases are TGTGCCAGCAGTTCGGGGGGCGGCAATCAGCCCCAGCATTTT.